This TCR beta chain was retrieved from a study of T-cell reconstitution after alpha-beta-depleted transplantation in children. Overall study findings and caveats: Reports say that about two months after transplant, the alpha-beta T cells came out of several hundred graft clones that had expanded.

With regard to this clonotype: Its antigen is not known.

The CDR3 length is 16 residues. V shed 0 bases and J shed 3 bases, with 16 bases lying between them. Germline-derived CDR1 and CDR2 are DFQATT and SNEGSKA (reference sequence). The library targeted TCRbeta and was prepared with unique molecular identifiers. TCRdb passed the PCR reads through MiXCR, listing each CDR3 protein once. The sample has about 580,000 distinct CDR3 sequences; 20% to 25% are singletons. The sample in question was PBMCs, mostly from graft donor cells, obtained 360 days after TCRalphabeta/CD19-depleted stem cell transplant. This clonotype was sampled from a boy less than two years old who had a stem cell transplant for acute myeloid leukemia, so the T cells may come from the graft donor. The chain recombines TRBV20-1 with TRBJ2-3; possibly TRBD2 for D (6 bases). CDR3 DNA sequence: TGCAGTGCTAGAGATCAGGAGGTAGCGGATACAGATACGCAGTATTTT. Its translation is CSARDQEVADTDTQYF.